The 10 T cell receptor beta chains in this list originate from one sample, sequenced in a study of T cells in women clearing cervical HPV infection. Profiled with immunoSEQ multiplex PCR; TCRdb holds only in-frame clones, not every one. In total, the table holds 18,000 or so clones. What was sequenced was blood buffy coat. The receptors derive from a woman between 18 and 75 years old with a cervical HPV16 infection that either progressed to CIN3+ or cleared (not recorded which).

Concerning this clone itself: With the read ending 3 residues before the CDR3 end, the germline J gene is used to fill in that end. This CDR3 is also generated by other DNA sequences in the sample. The rearrangement uses TRBV20-1 and TRBJ2-3, with a tentative D call TRBD2 (6 bases). V lost 0 bases and J 3 bases, leaving 10 bases between the germline ends. Per the germline V gene, CDR1 is DFQATT and CDR2 is SNEGSKA (reference sequence). This CDR3 spans 14 amino acids. CDR3 residues: CSARDSAGTDTQYF. The part of the CDR3 DNA that was read is TGCAGTGCTAGAGATTCGGCGGGAACAGATACG.

Concerning this clone: The CDR3 extends 3 residues past the end of the read, so its final part is completed from the germline J gene. This chain links TRBV12-3 or TRBV12-4 with TRBJ1-2; D remains ambiguous. The CDR3 is 12 residues long. The DNA read from the CDR3 is TGTGCCAGCAGCTTAAGCGTTCGCGGC. Its protein is CASSLSVRG. The CDR3 in its entirety is CASSLSVRGYTF.

As regards this clone: The read ends 3 residues early relative to the CDR3; the germline J gene fills the gap. The rearrangement joins TRBV27 to TRBJ2-7; TRBD1 agrees at 7 bases. The CDR3 extends over 15 amino acids. After removal of 4 bases from V and 2 bases from J, the junction contained 8 bases not matched to a gene. Germline V gene data show CDR1 as MNHEY and CDR2 as SMNVEV (reference sequence). The sequenced part of the CDR3 DNA is TGTGCCAGCAGTTCATTCAACAGGGGAACCTACGAG. Protein sequence: CASSSFNRGTYE. The CDR3, in full, reads CASSSFNRGTYEQYF.

To note about this clone: The CDR3 end lies 3 residues beyond the end of the read and is filled in from the germline J gene. The chain links TRBV20-1 to TRBJ2-7, with 7 bases fitting TRBD1. The ends lost 2 bases at V and 3 bases at J; junction bases unmatched: 10. This CDR3 contains 15 residues. The germline V gene encodes CDR1 DFQATT and CDR2 SNEGSKA (reference sequence). The covered CDR3 bases are TGCAGTGCTAGAAGCCTGACAGGGTTCGACTACGAG. Translating gives CSARSLTGFDYE. The whole CDR3 region reads CSARSLTGFDYEQYF.

About this clone: Read coverage stops 3 residues before the CDR3 terminus; the germline J gene supplies the remainder. V usage is TRBV12-3 or TRBV12-4 and J usage is TRBJ2-2; possibly TRBD2 for D (7 bases). The V and J ends lost 5 bases and 6 bases respectively, with 13 bases between them. This CDR3 has 14 residues. CDR3: CASSARGGSGELFF. Partial CDR3 DNA: TGTGCCAGCAGTGCTAGGGGGGGGTCCGGGGAG.

Notes on this clone: The CDR3 end falls 3 residues outside the read, so it is completed with the germline J gene. The chain links TRBV7-2 to TRBJ2-2, with 9 bases lining up with TRBD2. V was clipped by 5 bases and J by 7 bases; unmatched bases: 8. The CDR3 runs 15 residues. Germline lookup yields CDR1 SGHTA and CDR2 FQGNSA. The CDR3 bases that were read are TGTGCCAGCAGCGCGACGGGACTAGCAATCGGGGAG. Protein: CASSATGLAIGE. The full CDR3 protein reads CASSATGLAIGELFF. The variable domain in full, completed from reference TRBV7-2 and TRBJ2-2, reads GAGVSQSPSNKVTEKGKDVELRCDPISGHTALYWYRQSLGQGLEFLIYFQGNSAPDKSGLPSDRFSAERTGGSVSTLTIQRTQQEDSAVYLCASSATGLAIGELFFGEGSRLTVL.

As for this clone: The DNA ends 3 residues before the CDR3 does, and the rest of the CDR3 is filled in from the germline J gene. J is TRBJ2-7 and V is TRBV10-3; D possibly corresponds to TRBD1 (6 bases). The CDR3 spans 16 residues. Trimming cost V 0 bases and J 0 bases, with 12 bases left between them. The germline CDR1 and CDR2 sequences are ENHRY and SYGVKD. The CDR3 bases that were read are TGTGCCATCAGTGAGTCGACGTCACAGGGCTCCTACGAG. Translation: CAISESTSQGSYE. The CDR3, in full, reads CAISESTSQGSYEQYF.

For this clone: The read falls 3 residues short of the CDR3 end, and the missing part is taken from the germline J gene. The chain joins TRBV19 to TRBJ1-6, with D unresolved. Germline assignment: CDR1 LNHDA and CDR2 SQIVND (reference sequence). The CDR3 covers 13 residues. Trimming removed 7 bases from V and 6 bases from J, with 10 bases in between. The CDR3 sequence: CASMSKPNSPLHF. Incomplete CDR3 DNA: TGTGCCAGTATGAGCAAACCTAATTCACCC.

As for this clone: The CDR3 end is not reached by the read, which stops 3 residues before it; the germline J gene fills it in. The rearrangement links TRBV14 to TRBJ1-1; weak D call: TRBD1 (6 bases). V lost 4 bases, J lost 1 base, and 10 bases lay in between. From germline, CDR1 is SGHDN and CDR2 FVKESK. The CDR3 has 14 residues. The CDR3 sequence: CASSRSTGNTEAFF. The covered CDR3 bases are TGTGCCAGCAGCCGGTCGACAGGGAACACTGAA.

CDR3 sequence reads: CASSPQGDTEAFF. The part of the CDR3 DNA that was read is TGTGCCAGCAGCCCCCAGGGGGACACTGAA. The chain joins TRBV7-9 to TRBJ1-1; TRBD1 agrees at 7 bases. The read comes to an end 3 residues before the CDR3 does, leaving the germline J gene to fill in the end. The CDR3 totals 13 residues. V lost 5 bases to trimming and J lost 3 bases; unmatched junction nucleotides: 3. CDR1 is SEHNR and CDR2 is FQNEAQ in the germline V gene (reference sequence).